The 17 T cell receptor beta chains reported below all come from one sample, sequenced in a study of neurological immune-mediated disorders. TCRdb redid the calling of the 5' RACE reads with MiXCR, one entry per CDR3 protein. The table records about 38,000 distinct CDR3 sequences, around 10% of them present only once. Sequencing was done on a sample of CD4+ T cells from blood. The receptors originated from a young woman with HTLV-1-associated myelopathy (HAM/TSP).

This clonotype was observed many times. The J gene is TRBJ1-2, the V gene TRBV12-3 or TRBV12-4; 7 bases line up with TRBD1. The CDR3 length is 16 residues. After removal of 5 bases from V and 1 base from J, the junction contained 10 bases not matched to a gene. In nucleotides, the CDR3 is TGTGCCAGCAGTCTATTACCGGGACAGAGTAACTATGGCTACACCTTC. Protein product: CASSLLPGQSNYGYTF.

This clonotype was detected many times. The rearrangement joins TRBV19 to TRBJ2-7, with D perhaps matching TRBD2 (6 bases). The CDR3 runs to 13 residues. Per germline, CDR1 LNHDA and CDR2 SQIVND (reference sequence). The germline V and J ends were trimmed by 2 bases and 6 bases, with 11 bases remaining between them. CDR3 sequence: CASSIWEAGEQYF. The CDR3, as DNA: TGTGCCAGTAGTATATGGGAAGCGGGCGAGCAGTACTTC.

J is TRBJ2-7 and V is TRBV15, with 8 bases lining up with TRBD1. The CDR3 covers 14 residues. Germline CDR1 is LNHNV and CDR2 is YYDKDF (reference sequence). With V trimmed by 3 bases and J by 3 bases, 4 bases remained unmatched. The CDR3: CATSRTGAFYEQYF. CDR3 coding DNA: TGTGCCACCAGCAGGACAGGGGCTTTCTACGAGCAGTACTTC.

This clonotype is a singleton in its sample. The chain has TRBV20-1 and TRBJ1-1; a possible D gene is TRBD1 (6 bases). The germline gives CDR1 DFQATT, CDR2 SNEGSKA (reference sequence). Trimming removed 1 base from V and 7 bases from J, with 13 bases in between. The CDR3 is 13 amino acids. CDR3 in amino acids: CSARGGGRVEAFF. CDR3 in DNA: TGCAGTGCTAGAGGAGGGGGGCGAGTTGAAGCTTTCTTT.

This chain uses TRBV20-1 with TRBJ1-5; D uncertain. CDR1 is DFQATT and CDR2 is SNEGSKA in the germline V gene (reference sequence). The CDR3 extends over 17 amino acids. Trimming cost V 6 bases and J 3 bases, with 24 bases left between them. CDR3 region: CSASILSTPQINQPQHF. CDR3 sequence (DNA): TGCAGTGCCTCCATACTTTCCACTCCCCAGATCAATCAGCCCCAGCATTTT.

This clonotype was picked up many times. The chain uses TRBV10-3 and TRBJ2-1, with D possibly being TRBD2 (6 bases). Germline V gene sequence: CDR1 ENHRY, CDR2 SYGVKD. This CDR3 comprises 13 residues. V was trimmed by 7 bases and J by 6 bases, leaving 13 bases between them. The DNA for the CDR3 is TGTGCCATCACAGGGACTGTGACCAATGAGCAGTTCTTC. It is translated as CAITGTVTNEQFF.

This clonotype was found many times. The rearrangement links TRBV6-6 to TRBJ1-3, with TRBD1 matching 11 bases. This CDR3 has 16 residues. Germline values: CDR1 MNHNY, CDR2 SVGAGI (reference sequence). V was clipped by 8 bases and J by 0 bases; unmatched bases: 6. Here the CDR3 DNA reads TGTGCCAGCGGGAGGACAGGGGGCGGCTCTGGAAACACCATATATTTT. This encodes CASGRTGGGSGNTIYF.

This clonotype showed up many times. V usage is TRBV15 and J usage is TRBJ2-7; D remains unclear. Germline lookup yields CDR1 LNHNV and CDR2 YYDKDF (reference sequence). This CDR3 region has 16 residues. The V and J ends lost 1 base and 1 base respectively, with 14 bases between them. The chain's CDR3 is CATSRAGRLISYEQYF. In DNA, the CDR3 is TGTGCCACCAGCAGAGCCGGCAGACTCATTTCCTACGAGCAGTACTTC. Using reference TRBV15 and TRBJ2-7 for the parts outside the CDR3, the full variable domain is DAMVIQNPRYQVTQFGKPVTLSCSQTLNHNVMYWYQQKSSQAPKLLFHYYDKDFNNEADTPDNFQSRRPNTSFCFLDIRSPGLGDTAMYLCATSRAGRLISYEQYFGPGTRLTVT.

This chain joins TRBV24-1 and TRBJ1-5; D is ambiguous. CDR3 size: 13 residues. Germline V gene data show CDR1 as KGHDR and CDR2 as SFDVKD. Trimming shortened V by 9 bases and J by 11 bases, and 19 bases separated the two germline ends. The CDR3 coding sequence is TGTGCCACCTCTTCGGACGGGAATAAGACCCAGCATTTT. As protein: CATSSDGNKTQHF.

The chain is built from TRBV7-9 and TRBJ2-7; D is perhaps TRBD2 (6 bases). Germline CDR1 SEHNR, CDR2 FQNEAQ (reference sequence). This CDR3 is built from 16 residues. V lost 5 bases and J lost 0, with 17 bases in between. This chain's CDR3 is CASSISAGFYSYEQYF. For the CDR3, the DNA is TGTGCCAGCAGCATCTCAGCGGGCTTCTACTCCTACGAGCAGTACTTC.

With regard to this clonotype: This likely comes from a read error, as the CDR3 has no conserved phenylalanine or tryptophan at its end. No DNA is shown, since the ends of the CDR3 on it are uncertain; the CDR3 is the one TCRdb lists. The CDR3 sequence: CASSLADSYEKYL. V and J are TRBV7-2 and TRBJ2-7. Per germline, CDR1 SGHTA and CDR2 FQGNSA. The CDR3 spans 13 residues, counting both ends.

The chain couples TRBV5-4 to TRBJ2-1, with D perhaps TRBD2 (5 bases). The CDR3 contains 15 residues. The germline CDR1 and CDR2 sequences are SGHNT and YYREEE (reference sequence). Trimming removed 0 bases from V and 5 bases from J, with 12 bases in between. CDR3 in DNA: TGTGCCAGCAGCTTGGTAGGGTCGGGAAACAATGAGCAGTTCTTC. This translates into CASSLVGSGNNEQFF.

This clonotype was counted many times. The chain couples TRBV9 to TRBJ2-2, with D perhaps TRBD2 (5 bases). Germline V gives CDR1 SGDLS, CDR2 YYNGEE. This CDR3 is built from 15 residues. Trimming took off 4 bases at V and 2 bases at J, with 12 bases between the two ends. The CDR3 here is CASSSRGSNTGELFF. For the CDR3, the DNA is TGTGCCAGCAGCTCCCGTGGGAGTAACACCGGGGAGCTGTTTTTT.

This clonotype was observed many times. The chain recombines TRBV7-2 with TRBJ2-1; 7 bases match TRBD2. Trimming cost V 1 base and J 3 bases; bases outside gene matches: 6. The germline V gene encodes CDR1 SGHTA and CDR2 FQGNSA. The CDR3 sequence is 16 residues long. DNA of the CDR3: TGTGCCAGCAGCTTAGGCGGTGGGGGGGGCTACAATGAGCAGTTCTTC. This translates into CASSLGGGGGYNEQFF.

This clonotype has a count of ten or more. The gene calls are TRBV28 and TRBJ1-2; D call uncertain. Germline CDR1 reads MDHEN; CDR2 reads SYDVKM. CDR3 length: 15 amino acids. The V end lost 5 bases, the J end lost 0 bases, and 13 bases lay between the germline ends. CDR3 sequence reads: CASSHWTVANYGYTF. DNA of the CDR3: TGTGCCAGCAGTCACTGGACGGTGGCTAACTATGGCTACACCTTC.

The sample holds a few counts of this clonotype. The rearrangement links TRBV19 to TRBJ1-2; 11 bases line up with TRBD1. With 3 bases clipped from V and 2 bases from J, the junction kept 5 bases outside the gene matches. Germline V gene lookup returns CDR1 LNHDA and CDR2 SQIVND (reference sequence). The CDR3 length is 16 residues. The CDR3 DNA is TGTGCCAGTAGTATGACCGGGACAGGGGGAAACTATGGCTACACCTTC. The encoded protein is CASSMTGTGGNYGYTF. Filled out from reference TRBV19 and TRBJ1-2, the complete variable domain reads DGGITQSPKYLFRKEGQNVTLSCEQNLNHDAMYWYRQDPGQGLRLIYYSQIVNDFQKGDIAEGYSVSREKKESFPLTVTSAQKNPTAFYLCASSMTGTGGNYGYTFGSGTRLTVV.

This clonotype was picked up many times. The chain carries TRBV20-1 and TRBJ2-3; D is perhaps TRBD2 (6 bases). The germline V gene encodes CDR1 DFQATT and CDR2 SNEGSKA (reference sequence). The CDR3 contains 15 residues. Trimming left V 3 bases short and J 1 base short, with 14 bases between. CDR3 nucleotide sequence: TGCAGTGCTAGTGTGGTAACGGGGGGCACAGATACGCAGTATTTT. Residues: CSASVVTGGTDTQYF.